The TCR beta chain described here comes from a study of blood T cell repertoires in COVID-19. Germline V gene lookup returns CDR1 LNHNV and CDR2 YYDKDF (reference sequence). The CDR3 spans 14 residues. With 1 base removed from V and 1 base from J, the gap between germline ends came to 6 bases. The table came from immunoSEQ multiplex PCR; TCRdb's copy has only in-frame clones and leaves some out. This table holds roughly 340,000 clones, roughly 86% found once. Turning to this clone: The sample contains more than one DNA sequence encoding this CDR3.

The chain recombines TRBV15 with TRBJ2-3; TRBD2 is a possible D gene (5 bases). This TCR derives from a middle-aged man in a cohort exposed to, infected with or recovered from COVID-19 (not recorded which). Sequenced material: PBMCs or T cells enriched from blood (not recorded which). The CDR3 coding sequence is TGTGCCACCAGCAGAGCCGGGGGCACAGATACGCAGTATTTT. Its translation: CATSRAGGTDTQYF.